Presented here are 9 T cell receptor beta chains from one specimen sequenced in a study of human T cells and chemical hapten exposure. A single record per CDR3 protein comes from TCRdb applying MiXCR to the RACE reads. The table shows about 250,000 distinct CDR3 sequences, with 7.5% to 9% occurring only once. Time point reported: pre-sensitization, week 0. Treatment: therapeutic diphenylcyclopropenone sensitization with weekly scalp DPC. The source was whole blood, collected in connection with sensitization to the hapten diphenylcyclopropenone (DPC). These receptors were collected from a man aged 18 to 29 with alopecia areata. Some clones in this sample may be carry-over from other donors' samples.

A few counts support this clonotype. This chain links TRBV7-9 with TRBJ1-6; 7 bases line up with TRBD1. CDR1 and CDR2 (germline): SEHNR, FQNEAQ (reference sequence). After removal of 5 bases from V and 7 bases from J, the junction contained 8 bases not matched to a gene. The CDR3 consists of 15 residues. The CDR3, as DNA: TGTGCCAGCAGCCCCGACAGGGTAAAGAATTCACCCCTCCACTTT. Translation: CASSPDRVKNSPLHF. The full variable domain, rest sourced from reference TRBV7-9 and TRBJ1-6, is DTGVSQNPRHKITKRGQNVTFRCDPISEHNRLYWYRQTLGQGPEFLTYFQNEAQLEKSRLLSDRFSAERPKGSFSTLEIQRTEQGDSAMYLCASSPDRVKNSPLHFGNGTRLTVT.

This clonotype was observed a few times. The chain employs TRBV10-3 and TRBJ2-7; D is unclear. The CDR3 has 11 residues. Germline V gene data show CDR1 as ENHRY and CDR2 as SYGVKD. The ends were cut back, 4 bases at V and 3 bases at J, with 4 bases in the middle. DNA of the CDR3: TGTGCCATCAGTGGGAACTACGAGCAGTACTTC. This encodes CAISGNYEQYF.

V usage is TRBV28 and J usage is TRBJ2-5, with a tentative D call TRBD1 (5 bases). V lost 5 bases and J lost 5, with 12 bases in between. This CDR3 spans 13 amino acids. Germline V gene sequence: CDR1 MDHEN, CDR2 SYDVKM. The CDR3 reads CASSLIRVETQYF. The CDR3 DNA sequence: TGTGCCAGCAGTCTTATCAGGGTTGAGACCCAGTACTTC.

V usage is TRBV4-3 and J usage is TRBJ1-3; 7 bases map to TRBD1. This CDR3 contains 17 residues. Germline CDR1 and CDR2: LGHNA and YSLEER. Unmatched junction bases numbered 10, after V lost 0 bases and J lost 5 bases. CDR3 in amino acids: CASSQDESGGERNTIYF. The CDR3 DNA follows: TGCGCCAGCAGCCAAGATGAATCAGGGGGAGAAAGAAACACCATATATTTT.

The chain combines TRBV7-2 with TRBJ1-5, with TRBD1 matching over 8 bases. Germline assignment: CDR1 SGHTA and CDR2 FQGNSA. CDR3 length: 15 amino acids. The V and J ends lost 6 bases and 3 bases, in that order; junction bases with no gene match: 7. This CDR3 reads CASRLDRGVNQPQHF. The DNA for the CDR3 is TGTGCCAGCAGACTTGACAGGGGCGTCAATCAGCCCCAGCATTTT.

The genes are TRBV4-1 and TRBJ2-7; D unclear. Trimming left V 1 base short and J 2 bases short, with 12 bases between. The CDR3 is 15 residues long. In germline, CDR1 is MGHRA, CDR2 YSYEKL. This CDR3 reads CASSQAMTTTYEQYF. In DNA, the CDR3 is TGCGCCAGCAGCCAAGCCATGACAACCACCTACGAGCAGTACTTC.

The J gene is TRBJ1-5, the V gene TRBV7-2, with TRBD1 as a possible D gene (5 bases). The length of the CDR3 is 15 residues. The germline gives CDR1 SGHTA, CDR2 FQGNSA. The germline V and J ends were trimmed by 3 bases and 5 bases, with 14 bases remaining between them. The CDR3 region has the DNA TGTGCCAGCAGCTTTTCGGCGGGGGTTGATCAGCCCCAGCATTTT. Its protein is CASSFSAGVDQPQHF.

About this clonotype: A single base separates this from a much larger clone, so it may be a read error. This sequence joins TRBV5-1 and TRBJ2-7; D is perhaps TRBD1 (5 bases). Germline V CDR1 and CDR2: SGHRS, YFSETQ. The V and J ends lost 8 bases and 2 bases respectively, with 20 bases between them. The CDR3 is made up of 15 amino acids. The CDR3 sequence: CARSPDDSVPYEQYF. The CDR3 DNA reads as TGCGCCAGGAGCCCGGACGACAGTGTTCCCTACGAGCAGTACTTC.

The V gene is TRBV3-1, the J gene TRBJ2-3; D not resolved. V lost 4 bases and J lost 6, with 5 bases in between. The CDR3 runs to 11 residues. CDR1 and CDR2 from the germline V gene are LGHDT and YNNKEL (reference sequence). The CDR3 here is CASSRDDTQYF. CDR3 DNA sequence: TGTGCCAGCAGCCGTGACGATACGCAGTATTTT.